The 9 T cell receptor beta chains listed next were all sequenced from one sample in a study of blood T cell repertoires in COVID-19. Produced via immunoSEQ multiplex PCR; TCRdb's table is partial and in-frame only. This sample yields approximately 77,000 clones, of which 70% to 90% are seen a single time; roughly 4.4% belongs to the top ten. Specimen: peripheral blood. Receptor source: a man in his forties or fifties with active COVID-19.

The chain links TRBV19 to TRBJ1-5; 7 bases line up with TRBD1. The V segment lost 1 base and the J segment 6 bases; nucleotides outside the gene matches: 9. CDR3 length: 16 residues. The germline V gene encodes CDR1 LNHDA and CDR2 SQIVND (reference sequence). CDR3 residues: CASSIGRGGGGQPQHF. Here the CDR3 DNA reads TGTGCCAGTAGTATAGGGCGAGGGGGCGGCGGTCAGCCCCAGCATTTT.

This sequence joins TRBV12-3 or TRBV12-4 and TRBJ1-1, with 7 bases fitting TRBD1. CDR3 length: 13 amino acids. Trimming took 6 bases from V and 5 from J; bases not matched to a gene: 6. CDR3 sequence (DNA): TGTGCCAGCAGACGACAGGGTGAGACTGAAGCTTTCTTT. Amino acids: CASRRQGETEAFF.

This chain joins TRBV14 and TRBJ2-1; 10 nucleotides agree with TRBD2. Trimming cost V 4 bases and J 9 bases; bases outside gene matches: 9. Germline V gives CDR1 SGHDN, CDR2 FVKESK. CDR3 length: 15 amino acids. The CDR3 region is CASSPTSGKVGEQFF. Here the CDR3 DNA reads TGTGCCAGCAGCCCTACTAGCGGGAAGGTCGGTGAGCAGTTCTTC.

The chain links TRBV18 to TRBJ2-2, with D tentatively TRBD1 (6 bases). In germline, CDR1 is KGHSH, CDR2 LQKENI. This CDR3 has 16 residues. V shed 0 bases and J shed 0 bases, with 8 bases lying between them. CDR3 region: CASSPPNRANTGELFF. In DNA form, the CDR3 reads TGTGCCAGCTCACCACCGAACAGGGCGAACACCGGGGAGCTGTTTTTT.

The V call is TRBV10-1, the J call TRBJ2-7, with 7 bases matching TRBD1. The V gene end was trimmed by 1 base and the J gene end by 7 bases; junction bases not matched to a gene: 16. This CDR3 comprises 17 residues. Per germline, CDR1 WNHNN and CDR2 SYGVQD (reference sequence). As DNA, the CDR3 is TGCGCCAGCAGTGAGTTCGGTTGGGGCAGGGGGTCTGGTGAGCAGTACTTC. Translated, it gives CASSEFGWGRGSGEQYF.

V is TRBV9 and J is TRBJ2-1; 8 positions match TRBD1. CDR3 length: 16 amino acids. Germline V CDR1 and CDR2: SGDLS, YYNGEE. V was pared by 0 bases and J by 3 bases, with 5 bases of the junction left unmatched. In DNA form, the CDR3 reads TGTGCCAGCAGCGTAGGAGGGGGACAGGACTACAATGAGCAGTTCTTC. Translated: CASSVGGGQDYNEQFF.

This clone occurred once. The chain employs TRBV15 and TRBJ2-1, with a weak D call TRBD2 (5 bases). Germline V lookup: CDR1 LNHNV, CDR2 YYDKDF (reference sequence). CDR3 size: 17 residues. The V end was cut by 1 base, the J end by 0 bases, with 13 bases between. CDR3 protein: CATSRASPHSSYNEQFF. The DNA of the CDR3 is TGTGCCACCAGCAGAGCTAGCCCTCACAGCTCCTACAATGAGCAGTTCTTC.

The chain links TRBV27 to TRBJ1-4; 7 nucleotides line up with TRBD1. CDR3 length: 15 amino acids. The J segment lost 2 bases and the V segment lost 5 bases, leaving 5 bases of the junction unmatched. Germline CDR1 MNHEY, CDR2 SMNVEV (reference sequence). CDR3 DNA sequence: TGTGCCAGCAGTCCCTGGGACAGCACTAATGAAAAACTGTTTTTT. Residues: CASSPWDSTNEKLFF.

The chain joins TRBV23-1 to TRBJ2-1, with 12 positions matching TRBD1. TRBV23-1 is noted as an ORF with a role that remains uncertain. The length of the CDR3 is 18 residues. V lost 1 base to trimming and J lost 7 bases; unmatched junction nucleotides: 11. In DNA, the CDR3 is TGCGCCAGCAGTCAATTGGCCGAGGGACAGGGGGCCTGGAATGAGCAGTTCTTC. Its translation: CASSQLAEGQGAWNEQFF.